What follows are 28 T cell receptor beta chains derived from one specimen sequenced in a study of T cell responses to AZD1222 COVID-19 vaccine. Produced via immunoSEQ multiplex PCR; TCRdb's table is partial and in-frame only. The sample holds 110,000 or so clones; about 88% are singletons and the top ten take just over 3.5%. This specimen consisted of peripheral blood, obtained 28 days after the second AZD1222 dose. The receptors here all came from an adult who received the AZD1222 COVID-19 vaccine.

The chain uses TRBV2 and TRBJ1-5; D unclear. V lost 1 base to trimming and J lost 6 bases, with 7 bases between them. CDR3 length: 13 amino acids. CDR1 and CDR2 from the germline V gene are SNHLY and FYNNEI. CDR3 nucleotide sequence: TGTGCCAGCAGTGAAGGACTCAGTCAGCCCCAGCATTTT. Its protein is CASSEGLSQPQHF.

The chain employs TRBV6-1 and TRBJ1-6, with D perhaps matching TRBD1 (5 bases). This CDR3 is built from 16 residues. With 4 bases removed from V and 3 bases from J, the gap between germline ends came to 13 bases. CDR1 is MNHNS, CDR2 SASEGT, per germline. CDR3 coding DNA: TGTGCCAGCAGTGGTGGAGGGGTTAGCTATAATTCACCCCTCCACTTT. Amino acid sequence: CASSGGGVSYNSPLHF.

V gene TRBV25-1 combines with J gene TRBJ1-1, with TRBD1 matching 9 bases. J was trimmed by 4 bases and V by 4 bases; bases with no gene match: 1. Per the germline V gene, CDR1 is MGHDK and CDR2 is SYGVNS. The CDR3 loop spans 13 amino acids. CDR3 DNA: TGTGCCAGCAGTGGACAGGGGGGCACTGAAGCTTTCTTT. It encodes CASSGQGGTEAFF.

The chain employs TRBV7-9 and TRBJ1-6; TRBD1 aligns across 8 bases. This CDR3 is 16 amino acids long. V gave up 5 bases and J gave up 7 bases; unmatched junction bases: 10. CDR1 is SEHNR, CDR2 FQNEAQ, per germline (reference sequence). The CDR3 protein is CASSAPQGARNSPLHF. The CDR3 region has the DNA TGTGCCAGCAGCGCTCCGCAGGGGGCGCGCAATTCACCCCTCCACTTT.

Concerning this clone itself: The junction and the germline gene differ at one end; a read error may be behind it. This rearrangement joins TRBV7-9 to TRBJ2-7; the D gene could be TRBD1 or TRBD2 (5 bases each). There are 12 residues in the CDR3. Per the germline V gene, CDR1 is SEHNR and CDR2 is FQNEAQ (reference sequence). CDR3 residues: CASSLWDRLTLF. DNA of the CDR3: TGTGCCAGCAGCTTATGGGACCGGCTGACTCTCTTC.

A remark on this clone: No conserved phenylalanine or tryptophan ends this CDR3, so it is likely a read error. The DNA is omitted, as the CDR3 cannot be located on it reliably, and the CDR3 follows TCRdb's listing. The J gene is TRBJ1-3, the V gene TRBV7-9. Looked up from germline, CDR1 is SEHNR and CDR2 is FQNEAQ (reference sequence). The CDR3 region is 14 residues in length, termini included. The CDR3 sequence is CASSKMTDGPSSFS.

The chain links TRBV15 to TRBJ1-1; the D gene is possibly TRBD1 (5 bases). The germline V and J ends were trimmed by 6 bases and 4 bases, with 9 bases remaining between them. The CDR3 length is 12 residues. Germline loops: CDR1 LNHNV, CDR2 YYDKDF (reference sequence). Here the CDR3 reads CATRDGGTEAFF. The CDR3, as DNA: TGTGCCACCAGGGATGGGGGCACTGAAGCTTTCTTT.

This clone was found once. In DNA, the CDR3 is TGCAGCGCAACGCGGGGTAGGGATGGCTACACCTTC. It encodes CSATRGRDGYTF. The V call is TRBV29-1, the J call TRBJ1-2; D is undetermined. The CDR3 has 12 residues. The V gene's germline CDR1 is SQVTM and CDR2 ANQGSEA. Between the trimmed V and J ends, which lost 7 bases and 6 bases, there was a span of 15 bases.

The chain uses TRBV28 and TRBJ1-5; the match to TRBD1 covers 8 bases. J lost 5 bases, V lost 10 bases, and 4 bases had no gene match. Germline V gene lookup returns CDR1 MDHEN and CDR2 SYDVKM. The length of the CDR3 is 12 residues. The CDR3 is CATTGGYQPQHF. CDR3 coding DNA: TGTGCCACCACAGGGGGTTATCAGCCCCAGCATTTT.

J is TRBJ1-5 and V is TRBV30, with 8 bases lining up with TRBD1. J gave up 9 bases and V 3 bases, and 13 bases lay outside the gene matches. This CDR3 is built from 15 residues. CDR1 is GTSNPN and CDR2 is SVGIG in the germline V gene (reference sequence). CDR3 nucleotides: TGTGCCTGGAGCCCCCCCGACAGGGGCCCGGGGCCCCAGCATTTT. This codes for CAWSPPDRGPGPQHF.

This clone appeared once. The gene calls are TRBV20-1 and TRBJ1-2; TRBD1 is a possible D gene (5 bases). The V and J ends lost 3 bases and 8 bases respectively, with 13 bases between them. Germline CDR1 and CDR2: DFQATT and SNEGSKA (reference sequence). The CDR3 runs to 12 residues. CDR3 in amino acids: CSASELGRGYTF. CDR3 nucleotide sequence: TGCAGTGCTAGTGAGTTGGGACGCGGCTACACCTTC.

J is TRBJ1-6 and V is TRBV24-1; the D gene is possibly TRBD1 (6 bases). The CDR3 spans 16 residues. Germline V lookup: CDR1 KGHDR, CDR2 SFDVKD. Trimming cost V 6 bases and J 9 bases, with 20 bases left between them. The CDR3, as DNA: TGTGCCACCAGTTTAAAACTGACAGGCTTAGGTTCACCCCTCCACTTT. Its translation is CATSLKLTGLGSPLHF.

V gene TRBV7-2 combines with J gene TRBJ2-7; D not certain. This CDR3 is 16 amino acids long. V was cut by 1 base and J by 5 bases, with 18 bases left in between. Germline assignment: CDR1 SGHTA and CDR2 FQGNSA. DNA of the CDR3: TGTGCCAGCAGCTTAGGGCTCCCCGTCCTTGGAAACGAGCAGTACTTC. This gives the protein CASSLGLPVLGNEQYF.

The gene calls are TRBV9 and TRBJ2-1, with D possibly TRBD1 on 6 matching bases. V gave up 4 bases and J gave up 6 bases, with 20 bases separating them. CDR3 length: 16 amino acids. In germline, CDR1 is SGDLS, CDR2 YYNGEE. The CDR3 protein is CASSSLQGLGVNEQFF. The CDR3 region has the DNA TGTGCCAGCAGCTCATTACAGGGTTTAGGAGTCAATGAGCAGTTCTTC.

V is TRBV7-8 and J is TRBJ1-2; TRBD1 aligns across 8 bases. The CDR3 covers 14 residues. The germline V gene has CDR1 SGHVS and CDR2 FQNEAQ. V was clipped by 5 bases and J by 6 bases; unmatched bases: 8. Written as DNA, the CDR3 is TGTGCCAGCAGCCCCCCGGGACAGGAAGATGGCTACACCTTC. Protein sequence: CASSPPGQEDGYTF. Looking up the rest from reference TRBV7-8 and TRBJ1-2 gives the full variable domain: GAGVSQSPRYKVAKRGQDVALRCDPISGHVSLFWYQQALGQGPEFLTYFQNEAQLDKSGLPSDRFFAERPEGSVSTLKIQRTQQEDSAVYLCASSPPGQEDGYTFGSGTRLTVV.

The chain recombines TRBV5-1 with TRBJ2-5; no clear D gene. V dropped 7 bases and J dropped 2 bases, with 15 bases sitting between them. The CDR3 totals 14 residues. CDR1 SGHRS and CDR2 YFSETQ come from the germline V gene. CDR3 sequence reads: CASRAQSFQETQYF. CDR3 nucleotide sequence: TGCGCCAGCCGAGCACAAAGTTTTCAAGAGACCCAGTACTTC.

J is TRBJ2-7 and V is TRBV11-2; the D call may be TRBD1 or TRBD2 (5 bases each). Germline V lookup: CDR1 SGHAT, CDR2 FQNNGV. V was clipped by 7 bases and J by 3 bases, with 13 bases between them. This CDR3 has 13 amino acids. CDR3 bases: TGTGCCAGCACCATGTTTGGGGGCTACGAGCAGTACTTC. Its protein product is CASTMFGGYEQYF.

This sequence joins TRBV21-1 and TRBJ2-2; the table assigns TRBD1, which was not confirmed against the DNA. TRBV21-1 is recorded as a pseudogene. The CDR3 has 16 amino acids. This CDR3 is CASSKGQGHNTGELFF. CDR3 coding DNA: TGTGCCAGCAGCAAAGGACAGGGCCATAACACCGGGGAGCTGTTTTTT.

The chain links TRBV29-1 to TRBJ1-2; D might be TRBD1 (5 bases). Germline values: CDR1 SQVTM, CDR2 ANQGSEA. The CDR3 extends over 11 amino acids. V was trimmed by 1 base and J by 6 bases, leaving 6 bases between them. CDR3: CSVEGGNGYTF. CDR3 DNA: TGCAGCGTTGAAGGGGGCAATGGCTACACCTTC.

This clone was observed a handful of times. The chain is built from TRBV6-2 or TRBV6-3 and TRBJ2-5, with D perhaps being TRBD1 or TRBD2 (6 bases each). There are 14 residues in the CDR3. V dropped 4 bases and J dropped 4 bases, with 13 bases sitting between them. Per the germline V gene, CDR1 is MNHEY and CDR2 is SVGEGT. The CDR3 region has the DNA TGTGCCAGCAGTTTGGAGGGGGGCCGAGAGACCCAGTACTTC. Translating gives CASSLEGGRETQYF.

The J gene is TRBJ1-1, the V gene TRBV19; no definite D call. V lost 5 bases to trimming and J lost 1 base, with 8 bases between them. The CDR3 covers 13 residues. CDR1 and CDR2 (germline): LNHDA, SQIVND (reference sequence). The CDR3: CASSRAENTEAFF. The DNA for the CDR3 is TGTGCCAGTAGTCGGGCCGAGAACACTGAAGCTTTCTTT.

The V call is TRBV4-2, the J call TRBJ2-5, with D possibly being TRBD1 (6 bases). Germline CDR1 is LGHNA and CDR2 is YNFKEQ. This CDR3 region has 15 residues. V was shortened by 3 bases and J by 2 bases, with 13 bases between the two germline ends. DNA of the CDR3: TGTGCCAGCAGCCAGACCGGGACAACACAAGAGACCCAGTACTTC. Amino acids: CASSQTGTTQETQYF.

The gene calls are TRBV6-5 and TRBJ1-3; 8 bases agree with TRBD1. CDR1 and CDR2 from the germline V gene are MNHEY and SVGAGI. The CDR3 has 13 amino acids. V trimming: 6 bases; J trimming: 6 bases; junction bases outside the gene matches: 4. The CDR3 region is CASSQDRVNTIYF. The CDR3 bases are TGTGCCAGCAGCCAGGACAGGGTAAACACCATATATTTT.

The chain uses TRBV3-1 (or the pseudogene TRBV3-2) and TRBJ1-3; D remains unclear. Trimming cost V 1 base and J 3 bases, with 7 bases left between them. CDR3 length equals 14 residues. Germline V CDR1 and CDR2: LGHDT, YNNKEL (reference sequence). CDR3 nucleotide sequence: TGTGCCAGCAGCCAAGGGGCGAGTGGAAACACCATATATTTT. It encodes CASSQGASGNTIYF.

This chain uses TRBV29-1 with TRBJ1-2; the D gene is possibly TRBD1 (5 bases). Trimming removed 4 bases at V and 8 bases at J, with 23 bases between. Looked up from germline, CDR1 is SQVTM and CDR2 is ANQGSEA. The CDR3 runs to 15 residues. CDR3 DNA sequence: TGCAGCGTTGGAGACCGGGACCCTGCTCGGGGGGGCTACACCTTC. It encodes CSVGDRDPARGGYTF.

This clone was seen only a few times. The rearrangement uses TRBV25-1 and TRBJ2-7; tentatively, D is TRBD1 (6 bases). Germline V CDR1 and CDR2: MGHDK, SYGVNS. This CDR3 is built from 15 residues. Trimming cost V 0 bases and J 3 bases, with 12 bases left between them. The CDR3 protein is CASSEYEGVGYEQYF. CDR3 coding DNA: TGTGCCAGCAGTGAATATGAGGGGGTAGGCTACGAGCAGTACTTC.

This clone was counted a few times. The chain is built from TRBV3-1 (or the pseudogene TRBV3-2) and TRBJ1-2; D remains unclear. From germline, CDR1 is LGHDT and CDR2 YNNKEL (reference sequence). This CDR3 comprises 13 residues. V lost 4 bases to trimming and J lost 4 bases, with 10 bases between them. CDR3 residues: CASSREKTYGYTF. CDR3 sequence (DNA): TGTGCCAGCAGCCGAGAAAAGACCTATGGCTACACCTTC.

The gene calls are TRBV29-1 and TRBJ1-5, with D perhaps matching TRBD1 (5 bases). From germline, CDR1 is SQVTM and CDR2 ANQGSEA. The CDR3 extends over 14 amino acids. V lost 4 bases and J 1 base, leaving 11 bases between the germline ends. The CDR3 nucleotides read TGCAGCGTTGCTAAGGGACCCAGCAATCAGCCCCAGCATTTT. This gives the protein CSVAKGPSNQPQHF.